The present entry profiles one T cell receptor (beta chain) with its context. This entry comes from a study of technical replicates of blood from a handful of donors. CDR3 size: 15 residues. Germline V gene data show CDR1 as MDHEN and CDR2 as SYDVKM. J was trimmed by 4 bases and V by 6 bases; bases with no gene match: 7. Clones were read by immunoSEQ multiplex PCR, and TCRdb kept only the in-frame ones, dropping some. The sample lists about 71,000 clones, approximately 96% occurring once. The chain recombines TRBV28 with TRBJ2-7; 12 bases are shared with TRBD1. This TCR derives from a human donor in good health. The source material was T cells isolated from PBMCs. Written as DNA, the CDR3 is TGTGCCAGCAGCCCCCGGGACAGGGGGCGATACGAGCAGTACTTC. The encoded protein is CASSPRDRGRYEQYF.